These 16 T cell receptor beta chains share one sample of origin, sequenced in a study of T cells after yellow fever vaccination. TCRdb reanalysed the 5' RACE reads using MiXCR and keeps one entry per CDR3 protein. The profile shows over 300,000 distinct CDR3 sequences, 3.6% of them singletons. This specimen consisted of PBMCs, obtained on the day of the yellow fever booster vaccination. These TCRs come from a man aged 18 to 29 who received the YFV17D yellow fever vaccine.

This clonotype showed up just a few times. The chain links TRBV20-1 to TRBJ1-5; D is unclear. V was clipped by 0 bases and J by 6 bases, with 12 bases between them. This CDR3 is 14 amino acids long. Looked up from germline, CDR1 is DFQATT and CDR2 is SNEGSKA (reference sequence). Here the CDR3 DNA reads TGCAGTGCTAGAGATAAGCGGTGGGGTCAGCCCCAGCATTTT. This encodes CSARDKRWGQPQHF.

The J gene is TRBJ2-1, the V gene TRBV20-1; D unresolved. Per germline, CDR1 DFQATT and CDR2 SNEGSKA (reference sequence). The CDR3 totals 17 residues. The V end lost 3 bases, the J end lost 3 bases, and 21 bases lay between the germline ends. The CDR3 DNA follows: TGCAGTGCTAGTCTTAGTACGATAGCAGGCCTCTACAATGAGCAGTTCTTC. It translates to CSASLSTIAGLYNEQFF.

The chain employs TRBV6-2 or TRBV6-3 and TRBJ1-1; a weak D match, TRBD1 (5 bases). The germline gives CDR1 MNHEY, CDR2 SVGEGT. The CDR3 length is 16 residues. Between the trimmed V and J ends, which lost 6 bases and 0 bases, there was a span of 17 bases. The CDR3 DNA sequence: TGTGCCAGCAGCCGTCTAACAGGACCTATGAACACTGAAGCTTTCTTT. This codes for CASSRLTGPMNTEAFF.

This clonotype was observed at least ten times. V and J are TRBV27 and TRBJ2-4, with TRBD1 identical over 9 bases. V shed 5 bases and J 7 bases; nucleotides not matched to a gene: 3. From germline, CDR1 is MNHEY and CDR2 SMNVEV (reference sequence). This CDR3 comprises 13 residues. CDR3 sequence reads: CASSRQGENIQYF. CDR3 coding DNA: TGTGCCAGCAGTCGACAGGGGGAGAACATTCAGTACTTC.

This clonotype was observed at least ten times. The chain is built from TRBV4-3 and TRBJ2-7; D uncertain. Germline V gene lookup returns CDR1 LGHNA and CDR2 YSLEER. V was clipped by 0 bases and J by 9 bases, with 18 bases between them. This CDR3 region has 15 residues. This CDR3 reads CASSQDFGRQTGQYF. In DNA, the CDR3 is TGCGCCAGCAGCCAAGATTTTGGACGCCAAACGGGGCAGTACTTC.

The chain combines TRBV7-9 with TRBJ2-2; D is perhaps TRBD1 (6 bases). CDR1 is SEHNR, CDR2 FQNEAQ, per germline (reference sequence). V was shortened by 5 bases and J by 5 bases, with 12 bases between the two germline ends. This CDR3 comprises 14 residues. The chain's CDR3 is CASSANRETGELFF. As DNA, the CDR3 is TGTGCCAGCAGCGCAAACAGGGAAACCGGGGAGCTGTTTTTT.

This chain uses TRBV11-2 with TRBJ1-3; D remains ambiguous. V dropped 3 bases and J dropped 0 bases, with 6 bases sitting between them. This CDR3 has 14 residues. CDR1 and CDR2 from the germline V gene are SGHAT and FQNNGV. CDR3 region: CASSLAYSGNTIYF. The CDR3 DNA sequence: TGTGCCAGCAGCTTGGCTTACTCTGGAAACACCATATATTTT.

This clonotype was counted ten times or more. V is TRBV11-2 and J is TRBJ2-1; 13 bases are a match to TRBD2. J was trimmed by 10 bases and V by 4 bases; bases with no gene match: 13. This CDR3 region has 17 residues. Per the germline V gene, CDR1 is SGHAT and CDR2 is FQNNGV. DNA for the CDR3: TGTGCCAGCAGCTACCCCCTACTAGCGGGGGGGCCCCCCGAGCAGTTCTTC. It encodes CASSYPLLAGGPPEQFF.

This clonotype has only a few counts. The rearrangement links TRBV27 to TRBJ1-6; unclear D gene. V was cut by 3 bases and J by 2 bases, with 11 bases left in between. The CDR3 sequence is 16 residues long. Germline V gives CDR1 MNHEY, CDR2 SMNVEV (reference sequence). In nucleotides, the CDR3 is TGTGCCAGCAGTTTCTCCGGTCTAACCTATAATTCACCCCTCCACTTT. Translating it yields CASSFSGLTYNSPLHF.

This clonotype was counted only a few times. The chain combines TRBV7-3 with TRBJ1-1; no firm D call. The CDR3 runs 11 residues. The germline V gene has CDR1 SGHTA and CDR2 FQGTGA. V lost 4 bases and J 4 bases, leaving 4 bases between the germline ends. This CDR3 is CASSSTTEAFF. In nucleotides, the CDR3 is TGTGCCAGCAGCTCCACCACTGAAGCTTTCTTT.

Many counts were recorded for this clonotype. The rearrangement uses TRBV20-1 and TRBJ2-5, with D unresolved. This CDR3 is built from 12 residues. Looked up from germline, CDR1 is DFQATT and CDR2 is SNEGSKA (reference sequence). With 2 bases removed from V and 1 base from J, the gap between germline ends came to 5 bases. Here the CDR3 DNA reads TGCAGTGCTAGACCCCCCCAAGAGACCCAGTACTTC. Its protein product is CSARPPQETQYF.

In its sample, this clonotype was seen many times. The CDR3 sequence: CASSLDRPYEQYF. In nucleotides, the CDR3 is TGTGCCAGCAGCCTGGACCGACCCTACGAGCAGTACTTC. The V gene is TRBV7-2, the J gene TRBJ2-7; no firm D call. Between the trimmed V and J ends, which lost 5 bases and 2 bases, there was a span of 10 bases. From germline, CDR1 is SGHTA and CDR2 FQGNSA. The CDR3 totals 13 residues.

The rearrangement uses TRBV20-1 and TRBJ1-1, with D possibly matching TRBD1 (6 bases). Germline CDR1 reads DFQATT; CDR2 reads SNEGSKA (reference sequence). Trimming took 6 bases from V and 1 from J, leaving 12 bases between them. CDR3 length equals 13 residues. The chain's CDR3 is CSAPGGQNTEAFF. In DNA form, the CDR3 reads TGCAGTGCCCCTGGGGGGCAGAACACTGAAGCTTTCTTT.

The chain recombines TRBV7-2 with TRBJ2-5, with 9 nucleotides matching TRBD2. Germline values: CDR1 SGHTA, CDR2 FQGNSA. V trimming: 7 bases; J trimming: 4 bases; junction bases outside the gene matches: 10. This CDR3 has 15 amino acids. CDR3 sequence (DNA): TGTGCCAGCACCTCTGGCGGGGGGGCCGGAGAGACCCAGTACTTC. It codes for CASTSGGGAGETQYF.

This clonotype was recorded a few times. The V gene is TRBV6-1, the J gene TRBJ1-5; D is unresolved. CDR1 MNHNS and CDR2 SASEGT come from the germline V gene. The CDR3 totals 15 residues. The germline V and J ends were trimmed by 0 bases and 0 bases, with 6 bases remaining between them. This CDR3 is CASSEARDSNQPQHF. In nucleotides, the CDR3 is TGTGCCAGCAGTGAAGCGCGAGATAGCAATCAGCCCCAGCATTTT.

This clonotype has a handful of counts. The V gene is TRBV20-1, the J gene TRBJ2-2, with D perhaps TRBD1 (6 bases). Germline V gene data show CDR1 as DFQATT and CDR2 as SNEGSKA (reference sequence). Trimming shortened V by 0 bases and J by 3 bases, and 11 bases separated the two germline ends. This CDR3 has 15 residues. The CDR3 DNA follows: TGCAGTGCTAGAGATCGCAGGGGTTACACCGGGGAGCTGTTTTTT. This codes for CSARDRRGYTGELFF.